These 30 T cell receptor beta chains share one sample of origin, sequenced in a study of blood T cells in healthy people across ages. A second roughly 6 to 12 cycle PCR used barcoded and J-beta primers. TCRdb reanalysed the 5' RACE reads using MiXCR and keeps one entry per CDR3 protein. Altogether some 550,000 distinct CDR3 sequences are present, around half being singletons, with the ten largest covering around 23%. The sample consisted of blood. These receptors were obtained from a man older than 75 in good health.

The V gene is TRBV3-1, the J gene TRBJ2-7; a possible D gene is TRBD1 (6 bases). Trimming pared 3 bases from V and 6 bases from J, leaving 15 bases between. The CDR3 extends over 14 amino acids. CDR1 is LGHDT and CDR2 is YNNKEL in the germline V gene (reference sequence). The CDR3 sequence: CASSHEGVIGEQYF. In nucleotides, the CDR3 is TGTGCCAGCAGCCACGAGGGGGTTATCGGCGAGCAGTACTTC.

This clonotype was seen more than once but under ten times. The chain combines TRBV2 with TRBJ2-1, with 9 bases matching TRBD1. Germline trimming cut 4 bases from V and 5 bases from J; bases unmatched to any gene: 6. Germline values: CDR1 SNHLY, CDR2 FYNNEI. CDR3 length: 15 amino acids. This CDR3 is CASSVYGTGNNEQFF. Here the CDR3 DNA reads TGTGCCAGCAGTGTTTACGGGACAGGGAACAATGAGCAGTTCTTC.

With respect to this clonotype: A read error may account for a junction end that differs from germline. The rearrangement links TRBV7-9 to TRBJ1-2; 7 nucleotides line up with TRBD1. The CDR3 covers 16 residues. Per the germline V gene, CDR1 is SEHNR and CDR2 is FQNEAQ (reference sequence). Here the CDR3 DNA reads TGTGCCAGCAACTTAGTCCGCAGGGGGTATAACTATGGCTACACCTTC. It encodes CASNLVRRGYNYGYTF.

This clonotype was seen a handful of times. The CDR3 DNA follows: TGTGCCAGCAGCCTCAGGACTAGCGGGAGCCTCGATGAGCAGTTCTTC. Translating gives CASSLRTSGSLDEQFF. The genes are TRBV6-2 or TRBV6-3 and TRBJ2-1; 13 bases are shared with TRBD2. Germline V gene sequence: CDR1 MNHEY, CDR2 SVGEGT. The ends lost 6 bases at V and 8 bases at J; junction bases unmatched: 10. CDR3 length: 16 amino acids.

There are a few counts of this clonotype. This chain connects TRBV20-1 to TRBJ2-1; TRBD2 matches 9 bases. Germline V gene sequence: CDR1 DFQATT, CDR2 SNEGSKA (reference sequence). There are 19 residues in the CDR3. The J segment lost 2 bases and the V segment lost 0 bases, leaving 14 bases of the junction unmatched. CDR3 coding DNA: TGCAGTGCTAGAGATGAGACTAGCGGAGGCTATTCGCCCTACAATGAGCAGTTCTTC. Translated, it gives CSARDETSGGYSPYNEQFF.

The chain recombines TRBV5-1 with TRBJ2-1, with a tentative D call TRBD2 (5 bases). CDR1 is SGHRS, CDR2 YFSETQ, per germline. V lost 2 bases to trimming and J lost 0 bases, with 15 bases between them. The CDR3 covers 17 residues. The CDR3 DNA sequence: TGCGCCAGCAGCTTCTTTTCCGGAGGTGGCTCCTACAATGAGCAGTTCTTC. Protein: CASSFFSGGGSYNEQFF. Full variable domain (remainder filled in from reference TRBV5-1 and TRBJ2-1): KAGVTQTPRYLIKTRGQQVTLSCSPISGHRSVSWYQQTPGQGLQFLFEYFSETQRNKGNFPGRFSGRQFSNSRSEMNVSTLELGDSALYLCASSFFSGGGSYNEQFFGPGTRLTVL.

V is TRBV4-3 and J is TRBJ1-2; 12 bases fit TRBD1. Trimming took 0 bases from V and 8 from J; bases not matched to a gene: 7. Germline values: CDR1 LGHNA, CDR2 YSLEER. The CDR3 extends over 16 amino acids. CDR3 coding DNA: TGCGCCAGCAGCCAAGATCGGGGACAGGGGGCGAGGGGCTACACCTTC. Its translation is CASSQDRGQGARGYTF.

The chain has TRBV30 and TRBJ2-6; D not resolved. CDR3 length equals 14 residues. The V end lost 4 bases, the J end lost 0 bases, and 7 bases lay between the germline ends. CDR1 is GTSNPN and CDR2 is SVGIG in the germline V gene (reference sequence). CDR3 protein: CAWNPISGANVLTF. CDR3 nucleotides: TGTGCCTGGAACCCTATCTCTGGGGCCAACGTCCTGACTTTC.

This clonotype was seen a few times. CDR3 sequence reads: CASHRTTGLSSYEQYF. In DNA, the CDR3 is TGCGCCAGCCATCGGACCACAGGGCTAAGCTCCTACGAGCAGTACTTC. The V gene is TRBV5-1, the J gene TRBJ2-7, with D possibly matching TRBD1 (6 bases). The germline CDR1 and CDR2 sequences are SGHRS and YFSETQ. The CDR3 contains 16 residues. V lost 7 bases and J lost 0, with 20 bases in between.

Notes on this clonotype: A single base separates this from a much larger clone, so it may be a read error. The rearrangement joins TRBV6-5 to TRBJ2-1; TRBD2 agrees at 12 bases. Near its end, the DNA agrees better with TRBJ2-7, so the J call may be wrong. Germline assignment: CDR1 MNHEY and CDR2 SVGAGI. The CDR3 totals 16 residues. The DNA for the CDR3 is TGTGCCAGCAGTTCGACTAGCGGGGGCTCCTACAATGAGCAGTACTTC. This codes for CASSSTSGGSYNEQYF.

This sequence joins TRBV20-1 and TRBJ2-7, with 7 positions matching TRBD1. The CDR3 runs to 15 residues. V shed 4 bases, J shed 1 base, and the junction held 10 bases outside the gene matches. The germline V gene encodes CDR1 DFQATT and CDR2 SNEGSKA (reference sequence). CDR3 bases: TGCAGTGCTACCCTAGGCCACAGGGGATCCTACGAGCAGTACTTC. This codes for CSATLGHRGSYEQYF.

This clonotype has only one observation. The CDR3 spells CSVAFGPSVQYEQYF. For the CDR3, the DNA is TGCAGCGTTGCTTTTGGTCCTAGCGTCCAGTACGAGCAGTACTTC. The chain employs TRBV29-1 and TRBJ2-4, with D possibly matching TRBD2 (6 bases). The assigned J gene may be wrong: the sequence end matches TRBJ2-7 better. In germline, CDR1 is SQVTM, CDR2 ANQGSEA. This CDR3 has 15 amino acids.

The chain joins TRBV9 to TRBJ2-1; D not certain. The length of the CDR3 is 11 residues. The germline CDR1 and CDR2 sequences are SGDLS and YYNGEE. V lost 0 bases, J lost 9 bases, and 4 bases lay in between. The CDR3 loop reads CASSVESEQFF. The CDR3 coding sequence is TGTGCCAGCAGCGTAGAAAGTGAGCAGTTCTTC.

Concerning this clonotype itself: The junction does not match germline at one end; this may be a read error. The chain is built from TRBV10-3 and TRBJ2-1, with TRBD2 matching over 12 bases. The CDR3 has 16 residues. Per germline, CDR1 ENHRY and CDR2 SYGVKD. DNA for the CDR3: TGTGCCATCGGTGAGACTAGCGGGAGCTTGAGGGATGAGCAGTTCTTC. The encoded protein is CAIGETSGSLRDEQFF.

The sample holds a few counts of this clonotype. The chain combines TRBV3-1 with TRBJ1-1; the D is unclear. V gave up 1 base and J gave up 0 bases, with 12 bases separating them. Germline-derived CDR1 and CDR2 are LGHDT and YNNKEL (reference sequence). The CDR3 contains 16 residues. CDR3 in DNA: TGTGCCAGCAGCCAAGCATTGGGGAGGGTGAACACTGAAGCTTTCTTT. Its protein product is CASSQALGRVNTEAFF.

This clonotype was seen more than once but under ten times. The chain recombines TRBV20-1 with TRBJ2-3, with TRBD2 matching 9 bases. The CDR3 spans 15 residues. V was pared by 3 bases and J by 2 bases, with 6 bases of the junction left unmatched. Germline loops: CDR1 DFQATT, CDR2 SNEGSKA (reference sequence). The CDR3 DNA is TGCAGTGCTAGGAGACCTAGCGGGGACACAGATACGCAGTATTTT. Translating gives CSARRPSGDTDTQYF.

The chain uses TRBV5-1 and TRBJ1-5; no clear D gene. The V and J ends lost 2 bases and 4 bases respectively, with 10 bases between them. The CDR3 is made up of 14 amino acids. Per the germline V gene, CDR1 is SGHRS and CDR2 is YFSETQ. The DNA for the CDR3 is TGCGCCAGCAGCTTTTCGGGGATGAATCAGCCCCAGCATTTT. It specifies CASSFSGMNQPQHF.

The gene calls are TRBV27 and TRBJ2-4; TRBD2 matches 7 bases. CDR1 and CDR2 (germline): MNHEY, SMNVEV (reference sequence). The CDR3 contains 18 residues. The trim removed 8 bases at V and 2 bases at J, leaving 18 bases unmatched. The CDR3 loop is CASSLPPGGVGTKNIQYF. Here the CDR3 DNA reads TGTGCCAGCTCACTCCCTCCGGGGGGTGTGGGGACCAAAAACATTCAGTACTTC.

This clonotype appeared a single time. The rearrangement joins TRBV4-3 to TRBJ2-6; D is possibly TRBD1 (6 bases). The CDR3 loop spans 20 amino acids. The V gene's germline CDR1 is LGHNA and CDR2 YSLEER. V was pared by 0 bases and J by 4 bases, with 22 bases between. The CDR3: CASSQDVFSPTGSGANVLTF. The CDR3 nucleotides are TGCGCCAGCAGCCAAGATGTCTTTTCGCCTACAGGGTCCGGGGCCAACGTCCTGACTTTC.

This clonotype was counted ten times or more. The chain joins TRBV4-3 to TRBJ1-2; the D is unclear. Germline V CDR1 and CDR2: LGHNA, YSLEER. V was pared by 0 bases and J by 4 bases, with 6 bases between. CDR3 length: 13 residues. The CDR3 loop reads CASSQEGSYGYTF. CDR3 coding DNA: TGCGCCAGCAGCCAAGAAGGCAGCTATGGCTACACCTTC.

V usage is TRBV6-5 and J usage is TRBJ2-7; D unclear. V lost 5 bases and J lost 3, with 17 bases in between. CDR3 length: 15 residues. Germline V gives CDR1 MNHEY, CDR2 SVGAGI. CDR3 bases: TGTGCCAGCAGTCCGAACCAACCCTCCTTCTACGAGCAGTACTTC. It translates to CASSPNQPSFYEQYF.

V is TRBV12-3 or TRBV12-4 and J is TRBJ2-3, with 7 bases that match TRBD1. J was trimmed by 4 bases and V by 5 bases; bases with no gene match: 15. The CDR3 extends over 17 amino acids. CDR3 bases: TGTGCCAGCAGTCCCTCCCTGACAGGGTCGATGGCAGATACGCAGTATTTT. Protein sequence: CASSPSLTGSMADTQYF.

This clonotype was seen a few times. The V call is TRBV7-9, the J call TRBJ2-3; TRBD2 might be the D (5 bases). This CDR3 contains 15 residues. V was trimmed by 1 base and J by 5 bases, leaving 13 bases between them. Per germline, CDR1 SEHNR and CDR2 FQNEAQ (reference sequence). CDR3 coding DNA: TGTGCCAGCAGCTTAGGTTCGTCGGGGATAGATACGCAGTATTTT. This translates into CASSLGSSGIDTQYF.

The chain links TRBV7-9 to TRBJ2-7; 8 bases line up with TRBD2. From germline, CDR1 is SEHNR and CDR2 FQNEAQ (reference sequence). The junction had 3 bases not matched to a gene; V was cut back by 6 bases and J by 5 bases. The CDR3 is made up of 12 amino acids. CDR3 in amino acids: CASRRTSNEQYF. The CDR3 DNA reads as TGTGCCAGCAGACGGACTAGCAACGAGCAGTACTTC.

This clonotype was seen more than once but under ten times. The V and J genes are TRBV4-1 and TRBJ2-3; D unclear. The CDR3 runs 16 residues. V lost 6 bases and J 2 bases, leaving 18 bases between the germline ends. Germline CDR1 and CDR2: MGHRA and YSYEKL. CDR3 DNA sequence: TGCGCCAGCAGAGCCGGCCTAACACTTACCACAGATACGCAGTATTTT. Its translation is CASRAGLTLTTDTQYF.

This rearrangement joins TRBV6-2 or TRBV6-3 to TRBJ1-6, with 10 bases that match TRBD1. The trim removed 4 bases at V and 9 bases at J, leaving 9 bases unmatched. The CDR3 is 16 amino acids. Germline V gives CDR1 MNHEY, CDR2 SVGEGT. DNA for the CDR3: TGTGCCAGCAGTTGGGACATGACAGGGGGCATTTCACCCCTCCACTTT. Its translation: CASSWDMTGGISPLHF.

V gene TRBV6-2 or TRBV6-3 combines with J gene TRBJ2-1; D uncertain. The CDR3 loop spans 12 amino acids. In germline, CDR1 is MNHEY, CDR2 SVGEGT. V lost 0 bases and J 9 bases, leaving 6 bases between the germline ends. CDR3 protein: CASSYSGSEQFF. The DNA of the CDR3 is TGTGCCAGCAGTTACTCTGGCAGTGAGCAGTTCTTC.

This chain uses TRBV20-1 with TRBJ2-5, with D possibly matching TRBD2 (5 bases). The V gene's germline CDR1 is DFQATT and CDR2 SNEGSKA (reference sequence). The CDR3 sequence is 14 residues long. V dropped 3 bases and J dropped 2 bases, with 13 bases sitting between them. In nucleotides, the CDR3 is TGCAGTGCTAGGAGGGCGGTCAGACAAGAGACCCAGTACTTC. It encodes CSARRAVRQETQYF.

This clonotype was seen more than once but under ten times. The junction departs from the called germline gene at one end, perhaps through a read error. This CDR3 is CASSLRMSREAFF. The CDR3 DNA is TGTGCCAGTAGTTTAAGGATGAGTAGAGAAGCTTTCTTT. The gene calls are TRBV28 and TRBJ1-1; no clear D gene. Germline V gene data show CDR1 as MDHEN and CDR2 as SYDVKM. The CDR3 is 13 amino acids.

As DNA, the CDR3 is TGCAGTGCTAGGGGACAGGGGGTCAATCAGCCCCAGCATTTT. Translation: CSARGQGVNQPQHF. The V call is TRBV20-1, the J call TRBJ1-5; 11 bases map to TRBD1. J was trimmed by 3 bases and V by 3 bases; bases with no gene match: 1. The germline gives CDR1 DFQATT, CDR2 SNEGSKA (reference sequence). CDR3 size: 14 residues.